This TCR beta chain was retrieved from a study of shared clonotypes between healthy human individuals. Study results and limitations: The study generally estimated greater richness for naive than memory subsets. Lower generation probabilities were found for non-shared clonotypes than for those shared by all four donors. An anticipated effect of sequencing depth on clonotype sharing among donors was recognized.

The table lists this clone with many counts. The target antigen is unknown. The table came from immunoSEQ multiplex PCR; TCRdb's copy has only in-frame clones and leaves some out. The data hold approximately 110,000 clones, with about two thirds observed a single time. Donors were Caucasian adults residing in Nashville, Tennessee, USA. CDR3 length equals 16 residues. Germline loops: CDR1 MNHEY, CDR2 SMNVEV (reference sequence). V lost 5 bases to trimming and J lost 1 base, with 18 bases between them. This rearrangement joins TRBV27 to TRBJ2-7; tentatively, D is TRBD1 or TRBD2 (6 bases each). The source material was memory CD8+ T cells sorted from blood. The subset is: CD45RO+ cells pooled with CCR7-negative TemRA cells. The clonotype originates from a woman younger than 45 in good health. The CDR3 loop is CASSPRPPGASYEQYF. The CDR3 coding sequence is TGTGCCAGCAGTCCCAGACCCCCGGGGGCATCCTACGAGCAGTACTTC.